A single TCR beta chain is shown here with its context. The CDR3 length is 14 residues. Trimming left V 4 bases short and J 5 bases short, with 14 bases between. CDR1 and CDR2 (germline): MDHEN, SYDVKM. Adults between roughly 18 and 95 years of age took part from fewer than 30 US areas. Exposed participants came across a COVID-19 case within 2 weeks before study entry. This sample stems from a study of blood T cell repertoires in COVID-19. Generated by immunoSEQ multiplex PCR, the TCRdb table keeps only in-frame clones and is missing some. Found here are a few hundred thousand clones, roughly 84% of them singletons; the top ten hold 5% to 8%.

The source is a woman aged 45-60 years who had been exposed to COVID-19. The chain links TRBV28 to TRBJ1-2, with TRBD1 as a possible D gene (5 bases). Sequenced: PBMCs or T cells enriched from blood (not recorded which). The CDR3 here is CASSSWAGKYGYTF. In DNA, the CDR3 is TGTGCCAGCAGTTCTTGGGCAGGGAAGTATGGCTACACCTTC.